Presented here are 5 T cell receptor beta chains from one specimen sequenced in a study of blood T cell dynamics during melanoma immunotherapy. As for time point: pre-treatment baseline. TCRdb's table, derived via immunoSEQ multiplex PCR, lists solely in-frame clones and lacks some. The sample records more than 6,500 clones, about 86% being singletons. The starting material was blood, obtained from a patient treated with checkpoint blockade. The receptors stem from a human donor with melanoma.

The CDR3 bases are TGTGCCAGCAGCTTGACTCGGGGGATGAACACTGAAGCTTTCTTT. It translates to CASSLTRGMNTEAFF. V and J are TRBV5-4 and TRBJ1-1; D is possibly TRBD1 (5 bases). The length of the CDR3 is 15 residues. CDR1 is SGHNT, CDR2 YYREEE, per germline (reference sequence). V lost 1 base to trimming and J lost 0 bases, with 10 bases between them.

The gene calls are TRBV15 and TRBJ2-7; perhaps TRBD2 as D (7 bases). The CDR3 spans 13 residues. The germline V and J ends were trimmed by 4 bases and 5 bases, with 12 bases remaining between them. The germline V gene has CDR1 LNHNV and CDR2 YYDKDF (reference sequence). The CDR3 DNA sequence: TGTGCCACCAGCACCACGGGGGGCCACGAGCAGTACTTC. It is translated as CATSTTGGHEQYF.

CDR3 bases: TGCGCCAGCAGCCTTGGGGCTGAAGCTTTCTTT. The encoded protein is CASSLGAEAFF. The genes are TRBV4-1 and TRBJ1-1, with D uncertain. The germline V and J ends were trimmed by 4 bases and 6 bases, with 6 bases remaining between them. From germline, CDR1 is MGHRA and CDR2 YSYEKL. This CDR3 is 11 amino acids long.

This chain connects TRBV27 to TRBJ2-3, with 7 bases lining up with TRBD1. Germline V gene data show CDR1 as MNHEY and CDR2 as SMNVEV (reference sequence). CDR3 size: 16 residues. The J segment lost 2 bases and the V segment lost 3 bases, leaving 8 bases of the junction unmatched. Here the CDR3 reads CASSLATGQPTDTQYF. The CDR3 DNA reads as TGTGCCAGCAGTTTGGCTACGGGACAGCCCACAGATACGCAGTATTTT.

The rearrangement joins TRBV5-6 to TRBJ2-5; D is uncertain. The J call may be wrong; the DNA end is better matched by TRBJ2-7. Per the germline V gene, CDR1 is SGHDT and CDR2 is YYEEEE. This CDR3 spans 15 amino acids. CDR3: CASSTKPLGPYEQYF. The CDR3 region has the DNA TGTGCCAGCAGCACGAAACCCCTCGGCCCCTACGAGCAGTACTTC.